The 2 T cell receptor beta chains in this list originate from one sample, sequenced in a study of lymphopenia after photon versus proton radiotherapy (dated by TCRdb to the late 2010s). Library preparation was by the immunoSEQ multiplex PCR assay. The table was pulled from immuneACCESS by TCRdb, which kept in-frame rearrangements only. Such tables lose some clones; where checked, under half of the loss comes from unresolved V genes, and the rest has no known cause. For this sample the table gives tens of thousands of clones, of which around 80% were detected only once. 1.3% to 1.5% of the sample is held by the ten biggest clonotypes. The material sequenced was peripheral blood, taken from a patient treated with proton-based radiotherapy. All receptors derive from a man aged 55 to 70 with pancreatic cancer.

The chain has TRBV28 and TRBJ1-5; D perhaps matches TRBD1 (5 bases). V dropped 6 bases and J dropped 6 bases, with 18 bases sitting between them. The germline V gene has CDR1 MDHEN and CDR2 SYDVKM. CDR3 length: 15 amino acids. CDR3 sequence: CASRAWGEMIQPQHF. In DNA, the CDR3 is TGTGCCAGCAGGGCGTGGGGGGAAATGATTCAGCCCCAGCATTTT.

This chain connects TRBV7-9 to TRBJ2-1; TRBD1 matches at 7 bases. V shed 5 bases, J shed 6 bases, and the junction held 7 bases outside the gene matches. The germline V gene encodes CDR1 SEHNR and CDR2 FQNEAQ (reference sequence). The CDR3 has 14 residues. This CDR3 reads CASSREGQSNEQFF. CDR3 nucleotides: TGTGCCAGCAGCCGAGAGGGACAGAGCAATGAGCAGTTCTTC.